The clone carrying this TCR beta chain occurred once. Its antigen is still unknown. This entry belongs to a study of cytomegalovirus exposure and HLA in healthy donors. Study observations and caveats: Clonal expansion, a later analysis showed, was greater in HLA-associated TCR beta chains than in equally common others.

Germline CDR1 and CDR2: SGHAT and FQNNGV. The germline V and J ends were trimmed by 0 bases and 5 bases, with 20 bases remaining between them. This CDR3 has 17 residues. With 60 Vbeta and 13 Jbeta primers, the PCR was carried out. Profiled with immunoSEQ multiplex PCR; TCRdb holds only in-frame clones, not every one. The sample has 100,000 to 120,000 clones; over 80% are singletons. This TCR was recovered from a man aged 18 to 29 in good health and CMV-seronegative. The chain couples TRBV11-2 to TRBJ2-7; possible D gene TRBD1, 6 bases. Sequenced: PBMCs. The CDR3 DNA reads TGTGCCAGCAGCTTAGAATTTTTACAGGGTTGGGTAGACGAGCAGTACTTC. This codes for CASSLEFLQGWVDEQYF.